This entry features one T cell receptor beta chain sequence. The data were obtained in a study of control samples from healthy donors and cancer patients. Trimming cost V 3 bases and J 4 bases; bases outside gene matches: 5. The germline CDR1 and CDR2 sequences are LGHDT and YNNKEL (reference sequence). There are 15 residues in the CDR3. Repertoires were generated with immunoSEQ multiplex PCR, while TCRdb's copy carries only in-frame clones and drops some. The profile shows some 130,000 clones, roughly 91% of them singletons. This clonotype was sampled from a man aged 50-60 years with head and neck cancer. J is TRBJ2-3 and V is TRBV3-1 (or the pseudogene TRBV3-2); 9 positions agree with TRBD2. The sequencing input was PBMCs. DNA for the CDR3: TGTGCCAGCAGCCAGAAGGGACTAGCAGCAGATACGCAGTATTTT. This sequence encodes CASSQKGLAADTQYF.